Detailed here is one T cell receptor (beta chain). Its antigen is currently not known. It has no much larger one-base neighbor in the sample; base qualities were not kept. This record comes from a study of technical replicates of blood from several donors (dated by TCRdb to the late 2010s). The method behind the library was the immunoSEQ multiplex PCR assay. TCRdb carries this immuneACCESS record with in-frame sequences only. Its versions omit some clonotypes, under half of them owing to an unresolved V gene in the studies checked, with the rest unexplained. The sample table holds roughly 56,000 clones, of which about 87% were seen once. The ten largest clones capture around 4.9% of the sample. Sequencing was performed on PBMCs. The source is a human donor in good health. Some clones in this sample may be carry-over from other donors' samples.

The nucleotide sequence is TGTGCCAGCACCCCGGGGGACGGAGAGACCCAGTACTTC. The resulting protein is CASTPGDGETQYF. The chain joins TRBV6-1 to TRBJ2-5; the D region possibly corresponds to TRBD2 (6 bases align). Reading the germline V gene gives CDR1 MNHNS and CDR2 SASEGT. V lost 7 bases and J lost 4 bases; the stretch between them is 13 bases long. Spanning cysteine to phenylalanine, the CDR3 consists of 13 amino acids. Just the 39-base CDR3 DNA is kept, in frame starting at base 1.